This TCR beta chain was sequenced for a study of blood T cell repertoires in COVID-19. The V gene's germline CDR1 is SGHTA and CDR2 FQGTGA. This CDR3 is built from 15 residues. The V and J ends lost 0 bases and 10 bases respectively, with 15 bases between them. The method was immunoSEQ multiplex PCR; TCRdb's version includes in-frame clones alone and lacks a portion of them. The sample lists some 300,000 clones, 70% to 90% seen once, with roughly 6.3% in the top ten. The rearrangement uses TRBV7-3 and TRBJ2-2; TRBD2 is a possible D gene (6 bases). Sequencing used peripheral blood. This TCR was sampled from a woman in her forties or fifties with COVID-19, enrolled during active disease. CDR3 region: CASSLTLWGDPELFF. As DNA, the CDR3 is TGTGCCAGCAGCTTAACATTGTGGGGGGACCCGGAGCTGTTTTTT.